These 22 T cell receptor beta chains originate from one sample sequenced in a study of molecular identifiers for immune sequencing clone quantification. Via MiXCR, TCRdb re-called the PCR reads, giving one row per CDR3 protein. The table has 460,000 or so distinct CDR3 sequences, roughly 25% seen once; the top ten hold about 0.75%. Material: naive CD8+ T cells from blood, with Jurkat cell RNA spiked in. Subset meaning: FACS-sorted CD8+CD4-CCR7+CD45RA+ naive T cells. The receptor set was obtained from a human donor in good health. Some libraries in this study had Jurkat cell RNA spiked in.

Comments on this clonotype: Given a much more abundant clone one base away, this may be a read error. The chain is built from TRBV25-1 and TRBJ2-5; D is ambiguous. CDR1 is MGHDK, CDR2 SYGVNS, per germline. Deletions cut 3 bases from V and 3 bases from J, with 8 bases between. The CDR3 has 13 amino acids. The DNA of the CDR3 is TGTGCCAGCAGTGATCCCAACGAAGAGACCCAGTACTTC. Its translation: CASSDPNEETQYF. Supplemented by reference TRBV25-1 and TRBJ2-5, the full variable domain reads EADIYQTPRYLVIGTGKKITLECSQTMGHDKMYWYQQDPGMELHLIHYSYGVNSTEKGDLSSESTVSRIRTEHFPLTLESARPSHTSQYLCASSDPNEETQYFGPGTRLLVL.

The chain's CDR3 is CATRDSSSTEAFF. The CDR3, as DNA: TGTGCCACCAGGGACAGTTCTAGCACTGAAGCTTTCTTT. The rearrangement joins TRBV24-1 to TRBJ1-1; D possibly corresponds to TRBD1 (6 bases). Germline loops: CDR1 KGHDR, CDR2 SFDVKD. Trimming removed 7 bases at V and 4 bases at J, with 12 bases between. The CDR3 sequence is 13 residues long.

This sequence joins TRBV24-1 and TRBJ2-2, with TRBD1 identical over 7 bases. Germline CDR1 and CDR2: KGHDR and SFDVKD. Trimming took 8 bases from V and 4 from J; bases not matched to a gene: 3. This CDR3 contains 13 residues. CDR3 bases: TGTGCCACCAACCCAGGGGGCACCGGGGAGCTGTTTTTT. Its protein is CATNPGGTGELFF.

The chain couples TRBV4-1 to TRBJ1-5; D not resolved. The CDR3 runs to 13 residues. The V and J ends lost 3 bases and 9 bases respectively, with 12 bases between them. The V gene's germline CDR1 is MGHRA and CDR2 YSYEKL. DNA for the CDR3: TGCGCCAGCAGCCAGCCCCCCTCGGGGCCCCAGCATTTT. It translates to CASSQPPSGPQHF.

As concerns this clonotype: One junction end does not reproduce the germline sequence, and a read error may be involved. This chain connects TRBV7-3 to TRBJ2-5; D call uncertain. The CDR3 length is 14 residues. The germline CDR1 and CDR2 sequences are SGHTA and FQGTGA. CDR3 sequence: CASSLISNQDTQYF. As DNA, the CDR3 is TGTGCAAGCAGCTTAATCAGTAACCAAGACACCCAGTACTTT.

Remarks on this clonotype: This may be a read error: a much more frequent sequence differs by one nucleotide. The rearrangement uses TRBV7-9 and TRBJ2-1; D is unresolved. There are 15 residues in the CDR3. CDR1 SEHNR and CDR2 FQNEAQ come from the germline V gene (reference sequence). As DNA, the CDR3 is TGTGCCAGCAGCTTTCTTTTCAGCTCCTACAATGAGCAGTCCTTC. Its translation is CASSFLFSSYNEQSF.

This clonotype showed up many times. The chain uses TRBV12-3 or TRBV12-4 and TRBJ2-3; no firm D call. CDR3 length: 15 amino acids. V shed 3 bases and J shed 2 bases, with 12 bases lying between them. The CDR3 nucleotides read TGTGCCAGCAGTTTCAGCAGCCAAAACACAGATACGCAGTATTTT. Translation gives CASSFSSQNTDTQYF.

This clonotype was seen at least ten times. The J gene is TRBJ1-1, the V gene TRBV10-3; D remains ambiguous. V lost 0 bases to trimming and J lost 10 bases, with 12 bases between them. Germline lookup yields CDR1 ENHRY and CDR2 SYGVKD. The CDR3 has 13 residues. The CDR3 bases are TGTGCCATCAGTGAGTCCCCAGGATTAGGAGCTTTCTTT. Its protein product is CAISESPGLGAFF.

J is TRBJ2-3 and V is TRBV27, with 8 bases fitting TRBD1. Trimming cost V 1 base and J 5 bases; bases outside gene matches: 17. Germline CDR1 reads MNHEY; CDR2 reads SMNVEV (reference sequence). There are 19 residues in the CDR3. The CDR3 loop is CASSLFFGTGRDKKDTQYF. As DNA, the CDR3 is TGTGCCAGCAGTTTATTTTTTGGGACAGGCCGGGATAAAAAAGATACGCAGTATTTT.

Turning to this clonotype: This may come from a read error, since a much larger clone is one base off. V gene TRBV29-1 combines with J gene TRBJ1-5, with D maybe TRBD1 (5 bases). Germline lookup yields CDR1 SQVTM and CDR2 ANQGSEA. The CDR3 length is 14 residues. This chain's CDR3 is CSAQAGGFNQPRHF. As DNA, the CDR3 is TGCAGCGCTCAAGCGGGGGGATTTAATCAGCCCCGGCATTTT. Based on the CDR3 plus reference TRBV29-1 and TRBJ1-5, the full variable domain is SAVISQKPSRDICQRGTSLTIQCQVDSQVTMMFWYRQQPGQSLTLIATANQGSEATYESGFVIDKFPISRPNLTFSTLTVSNMSPEDSSIYLCSAQAGGFNQPRHFGDGTRLSIL.

This clonotype was seen many times. The chain combines TRBV6-5 with TRBJ2-5; 9 bases are a match to TRBD2. The V gene's germline CDR1 is MNHEY and CDR2 SVGAGI. The CDR3 sequence is 15 residues long. The ends lost 6 bases at V and 2 bases at J; junction bases unmatched: 7. DNA for the CDR3: TGTGCCAGCAGCTACAGCGGGGGGCTTCAAGAGACCCAGTACTTC. Amino acid sequence: CASSYSGGLQETQYF.

This clonotype was seen just once. CDR3 DNA: TGTGCCAGCAGCCCAGGACCGTACGACCAGCATTTT. It encodes CASSPGPYDQHF. V and J are TRBV28 and TRBJ1-5; the D is unclear. With 6 bases removed from V and 12 bases from J, the gap between germline ends came to 15 bases. CDR3 length: 12 amino acids. Germline V gene data show CDR1 as MDHEN and CDR2 as SYDVKM.

As concerns this clonotype: The CDR3 does not end in the conserved phenylalanine or tryptophan, so this is likely a read error. The V call is TRBV11-2, the J call TRBJ2-6; D possibly corresponds to TRBD1 (6 bases). The germline gives CDR1 SGHAT, CDR2 FQNNGV. Trimming pared 4 bases from V and 0 bases from J, leaving 13 bases between. This CDR3 region has 17 residues. CDR3 DNA sequence: TGTGCCAGCAGCTCGCCAACAGGGTTCTCTGGGGCCAACGTCCTGACTTAC. It yields the protein CASSSPTGFSGANVLTY.

Comment on this clonotype: The junction does not match germline at one end; this may be a read error. This rearrangement joins TRBV19 to TRBJ1-5; D is uncertain. CDR1 and CDR2 (germline): LNHDA, SQIVND (reference sequence). This CDR3 spans 12 amino acids. The CDR3 sequence is CASSSGNQPQQF. CDR3 bases: TGTGCCAGTAGTAGTGGAAATCAGCCCCAGCAGTTT.

This clonotype was counted at least ten times. J is TRBJ1-1 and V is TRBV29-1; D not certain. V was shortened by 0 bases and J by 6 bases, with 14 bases between the two germline ends. The CDR3 covers 14 residues. CDR1 and CDR2 from the germline V gene are SQVTM and ANQGSEA. The CDR3 spells CSVEDTRVGAEAFF. In nucleotides, the CDR3 is TGCAGCGTTGAAGATACGAGGGTAGGCGCTGAAGCTTTCTTT.

The chain employs TRBV6-5 and TRBJ1-5, with 8 bases lining up with TRBD1. This CDR3 region has 15 residues. The J segment lost 5 bases and the V segment lost 6 bases, leaving 9 bases of the junction unmatched. Germline CDR1 MNHEY, CDR2 SVGAGI. CDR3 amino acids: CASSLMDRADQPQHF. CDR3 sequence (DNA): TGTGCCAGCAGCTTAATGGACAGGGCGGATCAGCCCCAGCATTTT.

The chain has TRBV7-6 and TRBJ2-3; D gene uncertain. V lost 0 bases and J lost 2, with 6 bases in between. CDR3 length: 14 residues. In germline, CDR1 is SGHVS, CDR2 FNYEAQ. CDR3 residues: CASSLAEITDTQYF. The DNA for the CDR3 is TGTGCCAGCAGCTTAGCAGAAATCACAGATACGCAGTATTTT.

Comments on this clonotype: A much more abundant neighbour one base away suggests this may be a read error. The chain employs TRBV28 and TRBJ2-5; 8 bases fit TRBD1. CDR1 and CDR2 from the germline V gene are MDHEN and SYDVKM. The CDR3 loop spans 14 amino acids. The CDR3 loop is CTSSLGTGQETQYF. As DNA, the CDR3 is TGTACCAGCAGTTTGGGGACAGGCCAAGAGACCCAGTACTTC. The whole variable domain, remainder taken from reference TRBV28 and TRBJ2-5, is DVKVTQSSRYLVKRTGEKVFLECVQDMDHENMFWYRQDPGLGLRLIYFSYDVKMKEKGDIPEGYSVSREKKERFSLILESASTNQTSMYLCTSSLGTGQETQYFGPGTRLLVL.

The sample holds a few counts of this clonotype. This rearrangement joins TRBV5-6 to TRBJ1-1, with TRBD1 as a possible D gene (5 bases). V was pared by 5 bases and J by 4 bases, with 12 bases between. Germline V CDR1 and CDR2: SGHDT, YYEEEE. The CDR3 covers 13 residues. CDR3 sequence (DNA): TGTGCCAGCAGACTGATGGGGGGCACTGAAGCTTTCTTT. This codes for CASRLMGGTEAFF.

This clonotype was recorded at least ten times. V and J are TRBV7-6 and TRBJ2-2; TRBD2 agrees at 11 bases. J gave up 5 bases and V 5 bases, and 7 bases lay outside the gene matches. This CDR3 spans 16 amino acids. The germline V gene has CDR1 SGHVS and CDR2 FNYEAQ. CDR3 DNA: TGTGCCAGCAGCCCTACTAGCGGGAGAAGGACCGGGGAGCTGTTTTTT. This gives the protein CASSPTSGRRTGELFF.

This chain joins TRBV24-1 and TRBJ2-5, with TRBD1 identical over 9 bases. The CDR3 has 16 amino acids. J gave up 6 bases and V 3 bases, and 10 bases lay outside the gene matches. The germline CDR1 and CDR2 sequences are KGHDR and SFDVKD. CDR3 in amino acids: CATSDKLDRGGKTQYF. In DNA, the CDR3 is TGTGCCACCAGTGATAAATTGGACAGGGGAGGAAAGACCCAGTACTTC.

This clonotype was counted only a few times. J is TRBJ1-2 and V is TRBV7-9; D possibly corresponds to TRBD1 (5 bases). Germline CDR1 SEHNR, CDR2 FQNEAQ (reference sequence). The CDR3 spans 18 residues. V lost 7 bases to trimming and J lost 4 bases, with 28 bases between them. The DNA for the CDR3 is TGTGCCAGCACTCATAGCGATCCCACCTTGAGACAGCTCTATGGCTACACCTTC. Translation gives CASTHSDPTLRQLYGYTF.